The rows below give T cell receptor beta chains drawn from one sample of a study of T cell repertoires in cytomegalovirus infection. TCRdb reprocessed the reads with MiXCR, giving one entry per CDR3 protein. This sample has 150,000 to 200,000 distinct CDR3 sequences; around an eighth occur once, and the top ten carry around 27%. The specimen sequenced was PBMCs. These receptors were taken from a human donor in good health (CMV status not recorded). Some clones in this sample may be carry-over from other donors' samples. Each CDR3 is given with its conserved first and last residue. Fields, in order: J gene, clone size, D gene, V gene, CDR3 DNA, CDR3 protein. D genes are given only for firm matches. Clone size is stated in some rows and not others, as once, few, many or a class when expanded.

TRBJ1-2	many	.	TRBV6-6	TGTGCCAGCAGTTACTCGAGCCAGAGGTCTGGCTACACCTTC	CASSYSSQRSGYTF
TRBJ2-2	few	.	TRBV7-8	TGTGCCAGCAGCTTTAGGGGGGGCACCGGGGAGCTGTTTTTT	CASSFRGGTGELFF
TRBJ2-3	many	TRBD1	TRBV7-2	TGTGCCAGCAGGTCCGGGACAGAGACGACAGATACGCAGTATTTT	CASRSGTETTDTQYF
TRBJ2-7	.	TRBD1	TRBV6-5	TGTGCCAGCAGGTCCGGGACAGGGGTTATTAGCGTCCACGAGCAGTACTTC	CASRSGTGVISVHEQYF
TRBJ1-3	few	.	TRBV27	TGTGCCAGCCGTTTATATGGAGGAGGAAACACCATATATTTT	CASRLYGGGNTIYF
TRBJ1-5	.	.	TRBV27	TGTGCCAGCAGGGGAGAGGGTCTTGCGCCCCAGCATTTT	CASRGEGLAPQHF
TRBJ1-5	.	TRBD1	TRBV19	TGTGCCAGTAGCCGGACAGGGGGGTTCGGCTATAGCAATCAGCCCCAGCATTTT	CASSRTGGFGYSNQPQHF
TRBJ2-6	many	TRBD1	TRBV4-1	TGCGCCAGCAGCCAACTAAGGACAGGGGGCCTTGGCTCTGGGGCCAACGTCCTGACTTTC	CASSQLRTGGLGSGANVLTF
TRBJ2-7	few	.	TRBV6-2/TRBV6-3	TGTGCCAGCAGTTACAGCGGCGGGAAGGAGTACTTC	CASSYSGGKEYF
TRBJ2-1	many	TRBD1	TRBV3-1	TGTGCCAGCAGCCTCCTCGGGGACAGGGGCTACAATGAGCAGTTCTTC	CASSLLGDRGYNEQFF
TRBJ2-7	many	.	TRBV7-2	TGTGCCAGCAGCCAGAACCCGGGTAGCTCCTACGAGCAGTACTTC	CASSQNPGSSYEQYF
TRBJ2-3	many	.	TRBV7-2	TGTGCCAGCAGCCCTTTGGGAGGAGATACGCAGTATTTT	CASSPLGGDTQYF
TRBJ2-5	many	.	TRBV28	TGTGCCAGCAGTACCTCCCTAGGAGAGAAGACCCAGTACTTC	CASSTSLGEKTQYF
TRBJ2-5	.	.	TRBV10-3	TGTGCCACCTCGACCGACAGGCCCCAAGAGACCCAGTACTTC	CATSTDRPQETQYF
TRBJ2-3	.	TRBD2	TRBV7-3	TGTGCCAGCAGTCCACTAGCGGGGGCGACAGATACGCAGTATTTT	CASSPLAGATDTQYF
TRBJ2-7	.	TRBD1	TRBV5-5	TGTGCCAGCAGCCTGGACAGGACAGCCTCCTACGAGCAGTACTTC	CASSLDRTASYEQYF
TRBJ1-6	many	.	TRBV7-2	TGTGCCAGCACCTGGGGAGCTCTCAATTCACCCCTCCACTTT	CASTWGALNSPLHF
TRBJ1-2	.	.	TRBV25-1	TGTGCCAGCAGCGCCGTATGGGTGAATGGCTACACCTTC	CASSAVWVNGYTF
TRBJ2-7	few	.	TRBV28	TGTGCCAGCAGCCCTACACCGCTCGAGCAGTACTTC	CASSPTPLEQYF
TRBJ1-1	few	.	TRBV6-1	TGTGCCAGCAGTGAAAACACCTTGAACACTGAAGCTTTCTTT	CASSENTLNTEAFF
TRBJ2-1	.	TRBD1	TRBV24-1	TGTGCCACCAGTCCCGGGACAGGGACTTACAATGAGCAGTTCTTC	CATSPGTGTYNEQFF
TRBJ2-2	.	.	TRBV20-1	TGCAGTGCTAGAGATAGGAGGGTCGGGACCGGGGAGCTGTTTTTT	CSARDRRVGTGELFF